This record concerns one TCR beta chain sequence. Antigen unknown. Everyone who donated was a healthy Caucasian. The data belong to a study of identical twins. Study-wide results and limits: Cord blood's abundant beta clonotypes had fewer insertions, unlike memory repertoires.

A universal primer site was incorporated via template switching, and the cDNA contained unique molecular identifiers. TCRdb re-called the 5' RACE reads through MiXCR, storing one row per CDR3 protein. The sample shows 1,800,000 or so distinct CDR3 sequences, less than 35% of them seen only once. Germline V gene sequence: CDR1 SGHNT, CDR2 YYREEE (reference sequence). The CDR3 has 15 residues. The ends were cut back, 3 bases at V and 4 bases at J, with 14 bases in the middle. The chain couples TRBV5-4 to TRBJ2-1; a possible D gene is TRBD2 (6 bases). The source of this sequence is a newborn girl in good health. The sequenced sample was cord blood. In DNA form, the CDR3 reads TGTGCCAGCAGCTATCCGGGACTCTTATACAATGAGCAGTTCTTC. This codes for CASSYPGLLYNEQFF.